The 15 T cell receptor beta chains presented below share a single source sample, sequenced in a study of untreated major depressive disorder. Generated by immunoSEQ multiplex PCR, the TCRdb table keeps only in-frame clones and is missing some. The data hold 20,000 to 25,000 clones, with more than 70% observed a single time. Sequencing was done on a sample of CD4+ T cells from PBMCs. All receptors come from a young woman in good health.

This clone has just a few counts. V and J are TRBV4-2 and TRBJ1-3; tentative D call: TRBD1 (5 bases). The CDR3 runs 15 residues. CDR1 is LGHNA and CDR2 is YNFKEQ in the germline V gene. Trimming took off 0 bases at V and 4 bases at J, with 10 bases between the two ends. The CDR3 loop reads CASSQEGREGNTIYF. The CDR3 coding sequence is TGTGCCAGCAGCCAAGAAGGCAGGGAGGGAAACACCATATATTTT.

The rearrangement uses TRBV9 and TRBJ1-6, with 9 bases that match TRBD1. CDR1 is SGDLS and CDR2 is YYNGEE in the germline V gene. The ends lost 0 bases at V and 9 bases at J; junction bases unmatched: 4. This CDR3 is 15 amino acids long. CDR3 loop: CASSVGGQGTSPLHF. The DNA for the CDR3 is TGTGCCAGCAGCGTAGGGGGACAGGGCACTTCACCCCTCCACTTT.

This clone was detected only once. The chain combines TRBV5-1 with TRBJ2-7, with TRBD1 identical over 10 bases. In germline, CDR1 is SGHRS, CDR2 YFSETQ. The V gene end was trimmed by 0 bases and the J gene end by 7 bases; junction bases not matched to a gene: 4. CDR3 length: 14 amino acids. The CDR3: CASSLGDRGWEQYF. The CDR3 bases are TGCGCCAGCAGCTTGGGGGACAGGGGTTGGGAGCAGTACTTC.

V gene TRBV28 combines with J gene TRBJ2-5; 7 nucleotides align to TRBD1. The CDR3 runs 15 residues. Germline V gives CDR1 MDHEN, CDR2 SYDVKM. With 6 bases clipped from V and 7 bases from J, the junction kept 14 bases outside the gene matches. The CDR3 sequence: CASSPPTGAHATQYF. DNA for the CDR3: TGTGCCAGCAGCCCTCCCACAGGGGCGCACGCGACCCAGTACTTC.

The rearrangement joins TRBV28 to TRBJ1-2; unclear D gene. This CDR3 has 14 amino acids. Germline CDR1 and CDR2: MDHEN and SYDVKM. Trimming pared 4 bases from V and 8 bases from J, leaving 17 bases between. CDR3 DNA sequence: TGTGCCAGCAGTTACGGACTGCAACAAGGGGGCTACACCTTC. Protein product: CASSYGLQQGGYTF.

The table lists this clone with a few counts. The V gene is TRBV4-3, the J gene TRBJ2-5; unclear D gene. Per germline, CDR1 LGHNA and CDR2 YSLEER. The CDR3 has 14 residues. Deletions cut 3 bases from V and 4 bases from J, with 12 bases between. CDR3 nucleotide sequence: TGCGCCAGCAGCCAGGACCGTAGGCCAGAGACCCAGTACTTC. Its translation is CASSQDRRPETQYF.

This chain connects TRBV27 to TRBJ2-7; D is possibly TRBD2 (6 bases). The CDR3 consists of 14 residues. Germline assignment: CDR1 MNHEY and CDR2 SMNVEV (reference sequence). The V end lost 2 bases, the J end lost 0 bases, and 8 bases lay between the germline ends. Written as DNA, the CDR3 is TGTGCCAGCAGTTTAACCGGGAGCTCCTACGAGCAGTACTTC. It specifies CASSLTGSSYEQYF.

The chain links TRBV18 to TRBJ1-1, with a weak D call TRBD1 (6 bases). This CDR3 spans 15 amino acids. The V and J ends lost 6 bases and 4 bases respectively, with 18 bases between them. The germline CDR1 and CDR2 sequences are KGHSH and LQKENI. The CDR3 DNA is TGTGCCAGCTCCACTCGGGGGGGCGCAGGCACTGAAGCTTTCTTT. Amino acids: CASSTRGGAGTEAFF.

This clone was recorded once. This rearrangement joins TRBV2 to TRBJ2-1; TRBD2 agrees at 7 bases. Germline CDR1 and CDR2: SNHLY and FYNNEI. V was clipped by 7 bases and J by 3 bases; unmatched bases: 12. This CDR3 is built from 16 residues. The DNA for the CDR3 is TGTGCCAGCACGGGGTGGCGAGCGGGGCACTACAATGAGCAGTTCTTC. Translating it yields CASTGWRAGHYNEQFF.

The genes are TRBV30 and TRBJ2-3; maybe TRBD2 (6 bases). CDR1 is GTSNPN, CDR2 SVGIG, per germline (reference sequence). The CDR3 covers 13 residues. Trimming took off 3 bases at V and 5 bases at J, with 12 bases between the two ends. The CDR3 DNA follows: TGTGCCTGGAGCCCCCAGGGAGGAGATACGCAGTATTTT. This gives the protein CAWSPQGGDTQYF. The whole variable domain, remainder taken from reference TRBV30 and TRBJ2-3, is SQTIHQWPATLVQPVGSPLSLECTVEGTSNPNLYWYRQAAGRGLQLLFYSVGIGQISSEVPQNLSASRPQDRQFILSSKKLLLSDSGFYLCAWSPQGGDTQYFGPGTRLTVL.

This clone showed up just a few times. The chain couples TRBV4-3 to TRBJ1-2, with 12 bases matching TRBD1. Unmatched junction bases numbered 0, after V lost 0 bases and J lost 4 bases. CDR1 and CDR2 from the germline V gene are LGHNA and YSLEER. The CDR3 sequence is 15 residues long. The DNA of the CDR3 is TGCGCCAGCAGCCAAGAGGGACAGGGGGCCTATGGCTACACCTTC. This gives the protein CASSQEGQGAYGYTF.

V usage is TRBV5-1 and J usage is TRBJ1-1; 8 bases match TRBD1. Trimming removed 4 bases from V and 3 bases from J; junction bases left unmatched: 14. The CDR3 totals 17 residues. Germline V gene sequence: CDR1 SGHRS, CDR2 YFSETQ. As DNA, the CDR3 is TGCGCCAGCAGCCCGGCCAGGGGGCGGTTAAGGGACACTGAAGCTTTCTTT. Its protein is CASSPARGRLRDTEAFF.

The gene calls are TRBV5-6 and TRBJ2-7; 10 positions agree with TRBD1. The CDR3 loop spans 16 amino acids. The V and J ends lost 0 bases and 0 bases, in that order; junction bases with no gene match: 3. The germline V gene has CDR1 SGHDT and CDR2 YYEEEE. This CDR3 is CASSLEGQGNSYEQYF. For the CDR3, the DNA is TGTGCCAGCAGCTTGGAGGGACAGGGGAACTCCTACGAGCAGTACTTC.

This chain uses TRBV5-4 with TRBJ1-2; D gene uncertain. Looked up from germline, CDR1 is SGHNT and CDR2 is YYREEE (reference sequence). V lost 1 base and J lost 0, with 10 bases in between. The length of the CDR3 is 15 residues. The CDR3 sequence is CASSLRSRPNYGYTF. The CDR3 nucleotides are TGTGCCAGCAGCTTGCGGTCAAGGCCTAACTATGGCTACACCTTC.

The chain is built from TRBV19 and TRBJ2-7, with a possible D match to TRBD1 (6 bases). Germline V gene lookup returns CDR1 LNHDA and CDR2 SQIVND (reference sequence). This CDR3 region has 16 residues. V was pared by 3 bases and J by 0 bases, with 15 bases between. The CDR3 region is CASSISKQGHSYEQYF. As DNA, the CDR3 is TGTGCCAGTAGTATCTCGAAGCAGGGGCACTCCTACGAGCAGTACTTC.